Following are 28 T cell receptor beta chains from one sample sequenced in a study of PD-1 blockade in classical Hodgkin lymphoma. This sample's time point: newly diagnosed, previously untreated cHL patient sample. The study purified CD4+ T cells from thawed PBMCs using magnetic negative selection. The repertoire was sequenced with immunoSEQ multiplex PCR; TCRdb's copy has only in-frame clones and lacks some. The data show 30,000 to 40,000 clones, about 89% seen once. The specimen sequenced was CD4+ T cells from blood. The receptor source for this set is a human donor with classical Hodgkin lymphoma.

The chain employs TRBV5-4 and TRBJ1-2; TRBD1 agrees at 7 bases. Germline CDR1 and CDR2: SGHNT and YYREEE (reference sequence). CDR3 size: 14 residues. Unmatched junction bases numbered 7, after V lost 4 bases and J lost 4 bases. The CDR3 sequence is CASSPDRASYGYTF. CDR3 DNA sequence: TGTGCCAGCAGCCCCGACAGGGCTAGCTATGGCTACACCTTC.

CDR3 loop: CASSVDGGYEQYF. DNA for the CDR3: TGTGCCAGCAGCGTAGATGGAGGCTACGAGCAGTACTTC. This chain connects TRBV9 to TRBJ2-7, with D perhaps TRBD2 (5 bases). Germline V gene sequence: CDR1 SGDLS, CDR2 YYNGEE. V dropped 0 bases and J dropped 3 bases, with 7 bases sitting between them. The CDR3 sequence is 13 residues long.

J is TRBJ2-3 and V is TRBV11-3; 8 positions match TRBD2. The germline V gene has CDR1 SGHNT and CDR2 YENEEA. CDR3 length: 16 residues. Trimming removed 1 base from V and 4 bases from J; junction bases left unmatched: 7. The CDR3 protein is CASSLVLRGGSDTQYF. Here the CDR3 DNA reads TGTGCCAGCAGCTTAGTATTGCGCGGGGGGTCAGATACGCAGTATTTT.

The V gene is TRBV19, the J gene TRBJ1-3, with D hard to call. The CDR3 contains 14 residues. CDR1 LNHDA and CDR2 SQIVND come from the germline V gene (reference sequence). V lost 7 bases and J 2 bases, leaving 12 bases between the germline ends. CDR3 nucleotides: TGTGCCAGTATTCCGGACGGACCTGGAAACACCATATATTTT. This translates into CASIPDGPGNTIYF.

The chain links TRBV19 to TRBJ1-2; D is uncertain. Germline-derived CDR1 and CDR2 are LNHDA and SQIVND (reference sequence). Between the trimmed V and J ends, which lost 7 bases and 9 bases, there was a span of 21 bases. CDR3 length: 14 amino acids. The CDR3 DNA reads TGTGCCAGTAAGTTGAGTGAAGAGGTTTTTCGCTACACCTTC. This translates into CASKLSEEVFRYTF.

This clone was detected only a few times. The chain combines TRBV10-1 with TRBJ1-1; D remains ambiguous. V was pared by 0 bases and J by 3 bases, with 14 bases between. This CDR3 region has 16 residues. Germline V gene sequence: CDR1 WNHNN, CDR2 SYGVQD (reference sequence). The DNA of the CDR3 is TGCGCCAGCAGTGAGTCGGTGTTCTCCGGGGACACTGAAGCTTTCTTT. Amino acid sequence: CASSESVFSGDTEAFF.

V is TRBV7-3 and J is TRBJ1-1; 7 nucleotides agree with TRBD1. The CDR3 contains 13 residues. J was trimmed by 6 bases and V by 3 bases; bases with no gene match: 4. The germline V gene has CDR1 SGHTA and CDR2 FQGTGA. CDR3 loop: CASSFRQGAEAFF. The DNA of the CDR3 is TGTGCCAGCAGCTTTAGACAGGGAGCTGAAGCTTTCTTT.

The J gene is TRBJ2-5, the V gene TRBV20-1, with unresolved D. V was cut by 3 bases and J by 5 bases, with 7 bases left in between. The CDR3 totals 11 residues. Per germline, CDR1 DFQATT and CDR2 SNEGSKA (reference sequence). CDR3 DNA: TGCAGTGCTAGGATACTTGAGACCCAGTACTTC. Translation gives CSARILETQYF.

The CDR3 nucleotides read TGCAGCGTGGCACAGGGAGGTTTGGGCACTGAAGCTTTCTTT. It codes for CSVAQGGLGTEAFF. The gene calls are TRBV29-1 and TRBJ1-1; possibly TRBD1 for D (6 bases). Trimming took 6 bases from V and 4 from J, leaving 18 bases between them. The germline gives CDR1 SQVTM, CDR2 ANQGSEA. The CDR3 sequence is 14 residues long.

The chain combines TRBV5-1 with TRBJ2-1; TRBD2 is a possible D gene (6 bases). Per the germline V gene, CDR1 is SGHRS and CDR2 is YFSETQ. This CDR3 comprises 16 residues. V lost 0 bases and J 5 bases, leaving 15 bases between the germline ends. This CDR3 reads CASSLGNRLGNNEQFF. In nucleotides, the CDR3 is TGCGCCAGCAGCTTGGGAAACAGACTAGGAAACAATGAGCAGTTCTTC.

The rearrangement uses TRBV10-3 and TRBJ1-2; no reliable D call. Per germline, CDR1 ENHRY and CDR2 SYGVKD. This CDR3 contains 13 residues. Trimming cost V 2 bases and J 7 bases, with 11 bases left between them. The DNA of the CDR3 is TGTGCCATCAGTGAGGCCTACGGCTCTGGCTACACCTTC. It encodes CAISEAYGSGYTF.

V gene TRBV5-1 combines with J gene TRBJ2-5, with D maybe TRBD1 (6 bases). Trimming cost V 0 bases and J 5 bases, with 8 bases left between them. Germline CDR1 is SGHRS and CDR2 is YFSETQ. The CDR3 sequence is 13 residues long. CDR3 in DNA: TGCGCCAGCAGCTTGGACAGGGTTGAGACCCAGTACTTC. Its translation is CASSLDRVETQYF.

The V call is TRBV28, the J call TRBJ1-2, with 10 bases identical to TRBD1. Trimming removed 5 bases from V and 4 bases from J; junction bases left unmatched: 7. The CDR3 runs 15 residues. Germline V gene sequence: CDR1 MDHEN, CDR2 SYDVKM. The CDR3 DNA reads as TGTGCCAGCAGTCCGAGGGACAGGGGTGGCTATGGCTACACCTTC. Protein sequence: CASSPRDRGGYGYTF.

This sequence joins TRBV18 and TRBJ2-7; either TRBD1 or TRBD2 may fit D (5 bases each). Between the trimmed V and J ends, which lost 5 bases and 2 bases, there was a span of 10 bases. The CDR3 is made up of 13 amino acids. Per germline, CDR1 KGHSH and CDR2 LQKENI. The CDR3 protein is CASSRDRTYEQYF. The CDR3 coding sequence is TGTGCCAGCTCAAGGGACCGAACCTACGAGCAGTACTTC.

The rearrangement joins TRBV11-2 to TRBJ2-1; 13 bases are a match to TRBD2. V lost 4 bases and J lost 7; bases outside the gene matches: 7. CDR1 and CDR2 from the germline V gene are SGHAT and FQNNGV. The CDR3 runs 16 residues. The CDR3 sequence is CASSWPGLAGRNEQFF. CDR3 nucleotides: TGTGCCAGCAGCTGGCCGGGACTAGCGGGGAGGAATGAGCAGTTCTTC. Drawing the rest from reference TRBV11-2 and TRBJ2-1, the complete variable domain is EAGVAQSPRYKIIEKRQSVAFWCNPISGHATLYWYQQILGQGPKLLIQFQNNGVVDDSQLPKDRFSAERLKGVDSTLKIQPAKLEDSAVYLCASSWPGLAGRNEQFFGPGTRLTVL.

The chain combines TRBV18 with TRBJ2-1; 9 positions match TRBD1. The CDR3 totals 17 residues. CDR1 and CDR2 (germline): KGHSH, LQKENI. The V and J ends lost 3 bases and 0 bases, in that order; junction bases with no gene match: 6. As DNA, the CDR3 is TGTGCCAGCTCACCTCAAACAGGGGGCGCCTCCTACAATGAGCAGTTCTTC. This gives the protein CASSPQTGGASYNEQFF.

The J gene is TRBJ1-4, the V gene TRBV5-1; TRBD1 is a possible D gene (6 bases). V was pared by 4 bases and J by 3 bases, with 13 bases between. This CDR3 is 15 amino acids long. Germline V gene sequence: CDR1 SGHRS, CDR2 YFSETQ. CDR3 amino acids: CASSLLQGANEKLFF. CDR3 DNA: TGCGCCAGCAGCCTTTTACAGGGAGCTAATGAAAAACTGTTTTTT.

The sample holds one count of this clone. This sequence joins TRBV19 and TRBJ1-5, with D hard to call. Germline CDR1 LNHDA, CDR2 SQIVND (reference sequence). This CDR3 comprises 13 residues. V was clipped by 10 bases and J by 1 base, with 11 bases between them. The CDR3 here is CATQVGSNQPQHF. The DNA for the CDR3 is TGTGCCACTCAAGTGGGGAGCAATCAGCCCCAGCATTTT.

The rearrangement joins TRBV5-5 to TRBJ1-2; the match to TRBD1 covers 9 bases. Trimming cost V 2 bases and J 4 bases; bases outside gene matches: 6. This CDR3 contains 15 residues. Looked up from germline, CDR1 is SGHKS and CDR2 is YYEKEE (reference sequence). DNA of the CDR3: TGTGCCAGCAGCTTTTCGACAGGGGGTATCTATGGCTACACCTTC. Amino acid sequence: CASSFSTGGIYGYTF. Looking up the rest from reference TRBV5-5 and TRBJ1-2 gives the full variable domain: DAGVTQSPTHLIKTRGQQVTLRCSPISGHKSVSWYQQVLGQGPQFIFQYYEKEERGRGNFPDRFSARQFPNYSSELNVNALLLGDSALYLCASSFSTGGIYGYTFGSGTRLTVV.

The chain has TRBV12-5 and TRBJ1-2; D not resolved. The germline CDR1 and CDR2 sequences are LGHNT and FRNRAP. This CDR3 spans 13 amino acids. Trimming took off 4 bases at V and 5 bases at J, with 11 bases between the two ends. The CDR3 loop reads CASGSPGTYGYTF. CDR3 sequence (DNA): TGTGCTAGTGGTTCCCCCGGTACTTATGGCTACACCTTC. Filled out from reference TRBV12-5 and TRBJ1-2, the complete variable domain reads DARVTQTPRHKVTEMGQEVTMRCQPILGHNTVFWYRQTMMQGLELLAYFRNRAPLDDSGMPKDRFSAEMPDATLATLKIQPSEPRDSAVYFCASGSPGTYGYTFGSGTRLTVV.

The chain links TRBV6-5 to TRBJ2-6; no clear D gene. V was pared by 5 bases and J by 0 bases, with 8 bases between. CDR1 and CDR2 from the germline V gene are MNHEY and SVGAGI. The CDR3 loop spans 15 amino acids. The CDR3 region is CASSPQTSGANVLTF. DNA of the CDR3: TGTGCCAGCAGTCCACAGACCTCTGGGGCCAACGTCCTGACTTTC.

The chain has TRBV5-1 and TRBJ2-5; D is possibly TRBD2 (5 bases). CDR3 size: 15 residues. Per germline, CDR1 SGHRS and CDR2 YFSETQ. V gave up 0 bases and J gave up 4 bases, with 13 bases separating them. This chain's CDR3 is CASSLAGLAGETQYF. The DNA of the CDR3 is TGCGCCAGCAGCTTGGCTGGGCTAGCCGGAGAGACCCAGTACTTC. Combining the CDR3 with reference TRBV5-1 and TRBJ2-5 gives the whole variable domain KAGVTQTPRYLIKTRGQQVTLSCSPISGHRSVSWYQQTPGQGLQFLFEYFSETQRNKGNFPGRFSGRQFSNSRSEMNVSTLELGDSALYLCASSLAGLAGETQYFGPGTRLLVL.

The genes are TRBV27 and TRBJ2-7; D may be TRBD1 (7 bases). Trimming took off 5 bases at V and 5 bases at J, with 16 bases between the two ends. Germline V CDR1 and CDR2: MNHEY, SMNVEV (reference sequence). CDR3 size: 14 residues. The CDR3 nucleotides read TGTGCCAGCAGTACTTCAGGGGGGAAGAACGAGCAGTACTTC. Protein product: CASSTSGGKNEQYF.

V and J are TRBV5-1 and TRBJ2-7; 8 bases align to TRBD2. V lost 4 bases, J lost 4 bases, and 10 bases stayed unmatched. The length of the CDR3 is 15 residues. Germline V gene data show CDR1 as SGHRS and CDR2 as YFSETQ. CDR3 nucleotide sequence: TGCGCCAGCAGCGGGGCGGGGGGTCTCAATTACGAGCAGTACTTC. It specifies CASSGAGGLNYEQYF.

The chain uses TRBV7-9 and TRBJ2-3; D gene unclear. The CDR3 is 14 residues long. V gave up 2 bases and J gave up 5 bases, with 11 bases separating them. Germline CDR1 is SEHNR and CDR2 is FQNEAQ (reference sequence). The DNA for the CDR3 is TGTGCCAGCAGCTTACCATACCTCAAAGATACGCAGTATTTT. It encodes CASSLPYLKDTQYF.

V usage is TRBV4-2 and J usage is TRBJ2-4; D gene ambiguous. CDR1 is LGHNA and CDR2 is YNFKEQ in the germline V gene. Trimming took 0 bases from V and 5 from J, leaving 8 bases between them. This CDR3 spans 14 amino acids. This CDR3 reads CASSQDPGENIQYF. The CDR3 DNA sequence: TGTGCCAGCAGCCAAGATCCTGGGGAAAACATTCAGTACTTC.

This rearrangement joins TRBV11-3 to TRBJ2-7; D gene ambiguous. The CDR3 has 13 amino acids. Trimming took 2 bases from V and 0 from J, leaving 5 bases between them. CDR1 is SGHNT and CDR2 is YENEEA in the germline V gene. In DNA form, the CDR3 reads TGTGCCAGCAGCTTACATGGCTCCTACGAGCAGTACTTC. This sequence encodes CASSLHGSYEQYF.

This chain links TRBV5-1 with TRBJ1-4; 7 bases agree with TRBD1. V trimming: 2 bases; J trimming: 3 bases; junction bases outside the gene matches: 7. Germline-derived CDR1 and CDR2 are SGHRS and YFSETQ. The CDR3 is made up of 16 amino acids. DNA of the CDR3: TGCGCCAGCAGCTTAGGGCGACAGGGAGCTAATGAAAAACTGTTTTTT. Its protein is CASSLGRQGANEKLFF.